Shown below are 12 T cell receptor beta chains from a single sample sequenced in a study of blood T cell repertoires in COVID-19 (dated by TCRdb to about 2020). Library generation was performed with the immunoSEQ multiplex PCR assay. As stored in TCRdb, this immuneACCESS dataset retains in-frame rearrangements with V and J assigned. A fraction of the clones does not appear; measured against another copy, unresolved V genes explain less than half of the discrepancy, and the remainder lacks a known reason. The sample data list 180,000 or so clones, and about 88% of these were observed just once. The top ten hold less than 1.5% of the sample. The sequencing sample was made of PBMCs or T cells enriched from blood (not recorded which). Receptors were obtained from a human donor with acute COVID-19. The donor label of this sample is uncertain.

This sequence joins TRBV4-3 and TRBJ1-2; possible D gene TRBD1, 6 bases. Germline V CDR1 and CDR2: LGHNA, YSLEER. The V end lost 0 bases, the J end lost 4 bases, and 9 bases lay between the germline ends. This CDR3 region has 14 residues. Here the CDR3 reads CASSQETGPYGYTF. CDR3 bases: TGCGCCAGCAGCCAAGAAACAGGGCCCTATGGCTACACCTTC.

V and J are TRBV19 and TRBJ1-1; 10 bases are a match to TRBD1. The CDR3 contains 14 residues. Germline V gives CDR1 LNHDA, CDR2 SQIVND (reference sequence). The V segment lost 6 bases and the J segment 4 bases; nucleotides outside the gene matches: 5. The CDR3 region is CASRGGQGVTEAFF. Written as DNA, the CDR3 is TGTGCCAGTAGGGGAGGACAGGGGGTCACTGAAGCTTTCTTT.

This chain connects TRBV30 to TRBJ2-2; TRBD2 agrees at 16 bases. The V gene end was trimmed by 3 bases and the J gene end by 7 bases; junction bases not matched to a gene: 17. Germline CDR1 is GTSNPN and CDR2 is SVGIG (reference sequence). The CDR3 contains 20 residues. This CDR3 is CAWRDYPPGLAGGRDGELFF. CDR3 nucleotides: TGTGCCTGGAGGGACTACCCTCCGGGACTAGCGGGGGGGCGTGACGGGGAGCTGTTTTTT. Full variable domain (remainder filled in from reference TRBV30 and TRBJ2-2): SQTIHQWPATLVQPVGSPLSLECTVEGTSNPNLYWYRQAAGRGLQLLFYSVGIGQISSEVPQNLSASRPQDRQFILSSKKLLLSDSGFYLCAWRDYPPGLAGGRDGELFFGEGSRLTVL.

The chain combines TRBV28 with TRBJ1-6; the D gene is possibly TRBD1 (5 bases). Germline lookup yields CDR1 MDHEN and CDR2 SYDVKM. The CDR3 runs 14 residues. Trimming took 6 bases from V and 10 from J, leaving 16 bases between them. The CDR3 nucleotides read TGTGCCAGCAGCTTTGAGCAGGGAGGATCACCCCTCCACTTT. Its protein product is CASSFEQGGSPLHF.

This clone was observed a single time. The chain recombines TRBV7-8 with TRBJ2-5; 10 nucleotides align to TRBD2. Trimming cost V 2 bases and J 2 bases; bases outside gene matches: 2. The CDR3 is 15 amino acids. Germline CDR1 and CDR2: SGHVS and FQNEAQ. CDR3: CASSLNSGGQETQYF. CDR3 nucleotides: TGTGCCAGCAGCTTAAATAGCGGGGGGCAAGAGACCCAGTACTTC.

The genes are TRBV5-1 and TRBJ2-2; no clear D. The V and J ends lost 9 bases and 2 bases respectively, with 11 bases between them. The CDR3 sequence is 13 residues long. Germline-derived CDR1 and CDR2 are SGHRS and YFSETQ. CDR3 nucleotides: TGCGCCACCTACCAACCCAACACCGGGGAGCTGTTTTTT. Translated, it gives CATYQPNTGELFF.

This clone was picked up a small number of times. The same CDR3 is also encoded by other DNA sequences in this sample. The chain is built from TRBV5-1 and TRBJ1-1; possible D gene TRBD1, 5 bases. This CDR3 region has 15 residues. The ends were cut back, 0 bases at V and 2 bases at J, with 11 bases in the middle. Germline V CDR1 and CDR2: SGHRS, YFSETQ. CDR3 DNA: TGCGCCAGCAGCTTGGAGGAGGGGCGAAACACTGAAGCTTTCTTT. Translated, it gives CASSLEEGRNTEAFF.

J is TRBJ1-2 and V is TRBV4-1, with a tentative D call TRBD1 (5 bases). V was cut by 2 bases and J by 9 bases, with 25 bases left in between. The CDR3 covers 17 residues. The germline V gene encodes CDR1 MGHRA and CDR2 YSYEKL. The CDR3 bases are TGCGCCAGCAGCCAACCCAGCGAGGGGAGGCGTATAGGGAGCTACACCTTC. This codes for CASSQPSEGRRIGSYTF.

The rearrangement links TRBV9 to TRBJ2-3; D unclear. CDR1 and CDR2 from the germline V gene are SGDLS and YYNGEE. The CDR3 is 13 residues long. V gave up 3 bases and J gave up 4 bases, with 9 bases separating them. CDR3 region: CASSGQVPDTQYF. The CDR3 bases are TGTGCCAGCAGCGGCCAGGTCCCAGATACGCAGTATTTT.

The gene calls are TRBV9 and TRBJ2-1, with a weak D call TRBD2 (6 bases). Trimming took 3 bases from V and 5 from J, leaving 24 bases between them. Germline V gene data show CDR1 as SGDLS and CDR2 as YYNGEE. This CDR3 spans 18 amino acids. CDR3 sequence reads: CASSGNPGTWGTHNEQFF. The CDR3 nucleotides read TGTGCCAGCAGCGGAAATCCCGGGACTTGGGGGACTCACAATGAGCAGTTCTTC.

The V gene is TRBV18, the J gene TRBJ1-3; D gene ambiguous. V lost 3 bases and J lost 3, with 12 bases in between. Germline V gives CDR1 KGHSH, CDR2 LQKENI. This CDR3 has 15 residues. The CDR3 reads CASSPQEGGGNTIYF. CDR3 sequence (DNA): TGTGCCAGCTCACCGCAGGAGGGAGGTGGAAACACCATATATTTT.

This chain links TRBV6-5 with TRBJ1-1; possibly TRBD1 for D (5 bases). Germline-derived CDR1 and CDR2 are MNHEY and SVGAGI. CDR3 length equals 14 residues. Between the trimmed V and J ends, which lost 8 bases and 1 base, there was a span of 14 bases. The CDR3 DNA follows: TGTGCCAGCCGGGGATCGGGGGGGAACACTGAAGCTTTCTTT. This sequence encodes CASRGSGGNTEAFF.